Shown below are 25 T cell receptor beta chains from a single sample sequenced in a study of blood T cell repertoires in COVID-19. Only in-frame clones appear in the TCRdb table, and some are missing; sequencing was by immunoSEQ multiplex PCR. This sample yields fewer than 350,000 clones, of which 85% to 90% are seen a single time; approximately 2% belongs to the top ten. Sample: PBMCs or T cells enriched from blood (not recorded which). These receptors were taken from a woman in her sixties in a cohort exposed to, infected with or recovered from COVID-19 (not recorded which).

V usage is TRBV9 and J usage is TRBJ1-4, with TRBD1 as a possible D gene (6 bases). Between the trimmed V and J ends, which lost 3 bases and 4 bases, there was a span of 13 bases. The CDR3 runs 15 residues. The germline V gene has CDR1 SGDLS and CDR2 YYNGEE. CDR3 amino acids: CASSGRGALNEKLFF. The DNA of the CDR3 is TGTGCCAGCAGCGGGCGGGGGGCGCTTAATGAAAAACTGTTTTTT.

The gene calls are TRBV7-9 and TRBJ2-7; 7 bases fit TRBD1. Germline values: CDR1 SEHNR, CDR2 FQNEAQ (reference sequence). V lost 5 bases to trimming and J lost 5 bases; unmatched junction nucleotides: 9. There are 14 residues in the CDR3. Here the CDR3 DNA reads TGTGCCAGCAGCCATCGACAGGGTGGCGACGAGCAGTACTTC. Amino acids: CASSHRQGGDEQYF.

The chain employs TRBV29-1 and TRBJ2-7; 7 bases are a match to TRBD2. This CDR3 has 15 amino acids. Germline assignment: CDR1 SQVTM and CDR2 ANQGSEA. V gave up 4 bases and J gave up 0 bases; unmatched junction bases: 9. CDR3 nucleotides: TGCAGCGTTGGCCGCGGGGGATCCCCCTCCTACGAGCAGTACTTC. Translation: CSVGRGGSPSYEQYF.

This chain uses TRBV9 with TRBJ1-5; D possibly corresponds to TRBD1 (5 bases). Germline loops: CDR1 SGDLS, CDR2 YYNGEE. The CDR3 length is 17 residues. V shed 0 bases and J shed 7 bases, with 20 bases lying between them. CDR3 protein: CASSVACLQVLKQPQHF. In nucleotides, the CDR3 is TGTGCCAGCAGCGTAGCATGTTTACAGGTTCTAAAACAGCCCCAGCATTTT. Using reference TRBV9 and TRBJ1-5 for the parts outside the CDR3, the full variable domain is DSGVTQTPKHLITATGQRVTLRCSPRSGDLSVYWYQQSLDQGLQFLIQYYNGEERAKGNILERFSAQQFPDLHSELNLSSLELGDSALYFCASSVACLQVLKQPQHFGDGTRLSIL.

The rearrangement joins TRBV4-3 to TRBJ2-2; 14 bases match TRBD2. V lost 4 bases and J lost 6; bases outside the gene matches: 4. From germline, CDR1 is LGHNA and CDR2 YSLEER. This CDR3 is built from 16 residues. The CDR3 here is CASSLRLAGGPGELFF. CDR3 bases: TGCGCCAGCAGCCTTAGACTAGCGGGAGGGCCCGGGGAGCTGTTTTTT.

V is TRBV18 and J is TRBJ1-1, with D possibly matching TRBD1 (5 bases). The germline V gene has CDR1 KGHSH and CDR2 LQKENI. V lost 3 bases, J lost 0 bases, and 11 bases lay in between. The CDR3 runs 15 residues. CDR3 protein: CASSPPAGLNTEAFF. DNA for the CDR3: TGTGCCAGCTCACCTCCCGCGGGACTGAACACTGAAGCTTTCTTT.

This clone was observed at least ten times. The V gene is TRBV7-2, the J gene TRBJ2-1; 7 bases map to TRBD2. With V trimmed by 1 base and J by 7 bases, 7 bases remained unmatched. This CDR3 is built from 15 residues. Germline loops: CDR1 SGHTA, CDR2 FQGNSA. The CDR3: CASSLGGSLANEQFF. CDR3 bases: TGTGCCAGCAGCTTAGGCGGGAGTCTGGCAAATGAGCAGTTCTTC.

The chain couples TRBV5-4 to TRBJ2-7; maybe TRBD2 (7 bases). Germline assignment: CDR1 SGHNT and CDR2 YYREEE (reference sequence). V shed 2 bases and J shed 2 bases, with 11 bases lying between them. The CDR3 has 14 residues. The CDR3 protein is CASSLGGDPYEQYF. DNA of the CDR3: TGTGCCAGCAGCTTAGGGGGGGACCCCTACGAGCAGTACTTC.

This chain joins TRBV6-2 or TRBV6-3 and TRBJ2-7; 10 positions agree with TRBD2. The CDR3 consists of 18 residues. J was trimmed by 5 bases and V by 0 bases; bases with no gene match: 13. Germline V lookup: CDR1 MNHEY, CDR2 SVGEGT. CDR3 loop: CASSYSAVKAGGLHEQYF. CDR3 DNA sequence: TGTGCCAGCAGTTACTCCGCGGTTAAAGCGGGAGGGCTCCACGAGCAGTACTTC.

V is TRBV18 and J is TRBJ2-2; D might be TRBD2 (6 bases). Per germline, CDR1 KGHSH and CDR2 LQKENI. Between the trimmed V and J ends, which lost 2 bases and 5 bases, there was a span of 15 bases. This CDR3 region has 16 residues. The DNA for the CDR3 is TGTGCCAGCTCACCATACGGCGGGGCTCAGACCGGGGAGCTGTTTTTT. Translating it yields CASSPYGGAQTGELFF.

The chain is built from TRBV28 and TRBJ2-7; 10 bases agree with TRBD2. J lost 4 bases, V lost 5 bases, and 5 bases had no gene match. Germline CDR1 is MDHEN and CDR2 is SYDVKM. The CDR3 spans 14 residues. The chain's CDR3 is CASSLAGADYEQYF. The CDR3 DNA is TGTGCCAGCAGTCTAGCGGGAGCGGATTACGAGCAGTACTTC.

The V gene is TRBV11-2, the J gene TRBJ1-3, with D possibly TRBD1 on 5 matching bases. CDR3 size: 14 residues. Germline V gene lookup returns CDR1 SGHAT and CDR2 FQNNGV. Trimming took 1 base from V and 1 from J, leaving 5 bases between them. CDR3 in amino acids: CASSLGQSGNTIYF. The CDR3 DNA reads as TGTGCCAGCAGCTTAGGACAGTCTGGAAACACCATATATTTT.

This chain connects TRBV6-5 to TRBJ2-7; TRBD1 might be the D (6 bases). Trimming took off 0 bases at V and 1 base at J, with 13 bases between the two ends. The germline CDR1 and CDR2 sequences are MNHEY and SVGAGI. There are 16 residues in the CDR3. In DNA, the CDR3 is TGTGCCAGCAGTTACTCGTTAAACCAGGGGTCCTACGAGCAGTACTTC. Translation gives CASSYSLNQGSYEQYF.

In its sample, this clone was seen many times. V and J are TRBV4-3 and TRBJ1-5, with D perhaps TRBD1 (5 bases). This CDR3 region has 16 residues. V was clipped by 0 bases and J by 1 base, with 10 bases between them. CDR1 and CDR2 (germline): LGHNA, YSLEER. CDR3: CASSQDWQGSNQPQHF. Here the CDR3 DNA reads TGCGCCAGCAGCCAAGATTGGCAGGGAAGCAATCAGCCCCAGCATTTT.

Only one count was recorded for this clone. This chain joins TRBV21-1 and TRBJ1-1. TRBV21-1 is flagged as a pseudogene. The CDR3 sequence is 18 residues long. The DNA for the CDR3 is TGTGCCAGCAGCAAAAGGACCGCGGGACGGACTATGAACACTGAAGCTTTCTTT. It translates to CASSKRTAGRTMNTEAFF.

The chain combines TRBV24-1 with TRBJ2-1, with a weak D call TRBD2 (7 bases). The V gene lost 5 bases and the J gene lost 5 bases, with 18 bases spanning the gap. Germline V CDR1 and CDR2: KGHDR, SFDVKD. CDR3 length equals 16 residues. CDR3 coding DNA: TGTGCCACCAGTGCCCTAGGGGGGGGCAGGGACAATGAGCAGTTCTTC. The encoded protein is CATSALGGGRDNEQFF.

The V gene is TRBV18, the J gene TRBJ1-5; D is perhaps TRBD1 (5 bases). Germline loops: CDR1 KGHSH, CDR2 LQKENI. The CDR3 runs 15 residues. V lost 6 bases, J lost 0 bases, and 12 bases lay in between. CDR3 loop: CASSLGDYSNQPQHF. For the CDR3, the DNA is TGTGCCAGCTCGCTAGGGGATTATAGCAATCAGCCCCAGCATTTT.

The gene calls are TRBV5-4 and TRBJ1-5, with 11 bases matching TRBD1. CDR3 length: 15 amino acids. From germline, CDR1 is SGHNT and CDR2 YYREEE (reference sequence). The V segment lost 2 bases and the J segment 5 bases; nucleotides outside the gene matches: 3. This CDR3 is CASSFGGQGDQPQHF. The DNA for the CDR3 is TGTGCCAGCAGCTTCGGGGGACAGGGGGATCAGCCCCAGCATTTT.

This clone came up once. This rearrangement joins TRBV24-1 to TRBJ2-1; TRBD2 matches at 7 bases. The V and J ends lost 6 bases and 2 bases, in that order; junction bases with no gene match: 9. CDR3 length: 16 residues. CDR1 is KGHDR, CDR2 SFDVKD, per germline. CDR3 DNA sequence: TGTGCCACCAGTCGCCCGGCGGGAGAACCCTACAATGAGCAGTTCTTC. Translation gives CATSRPAGEPYNEQFF.

The V gene is TRBV27, the J gene TRBJ2-3; D might be TRBD2 (5 bases). V was clipped by 0 bases and J by 0 bases, with 10 bases between them. The germline gives CDR1 MNHEY, CDR2 SMNVEV (reference sequence). The CDR3 has 16 residues. The CDR3: CASSLSQRLSTDTQYF. Written as DNA, the CDR3 is TGTGCCAGCAGTTTATCCCAGCGGCTGAGCACAGATACGCAGTATTTT.

V gene TRBV4-1 combines with J gene TRBJ1-2; 10 bases agree with TRBD1. Germline loops: CDR1 MGHRA, CDR2 YSYEKL. This CDR3 comprises 16 residues. The ends lost 4 bases at V and 4 bases at J; junction bases unmatched: 9. Here the CDR3 reads CASSLGQGNRAYGYTF. The DNA for the CDR3 is TGCGCCAGCAGCCTGGGACAGGGGAATAGAGCCTATGGCTACACCTTC.

V gene TRBV5-5 combines with J gene TRBJ2-2; 7 nucleotides align to TRBD2. CDR1 and CDR2 from the germline V gene are SGHKS and YYEKEE (reference sequence). V shed 4 bases, J shed 0 bases, and the junction held 3 bases outside the gene matches. This CDR3 spans 15 amino acids. The CDR3 DNA sequence: TGTGCCAGCAGCAACAGCGGGACGAACACCGGGGAGCTGTTTTTT. It translates to CASSNSGTNTGELFF. Full variable domain (missing parts from reference TRBV5-5 and TRBJ2-2): DAGVTQSPTHLIKTRGQQVTLRCSPISGHKSVSWYQQVLGQGPQFIFQYYEKEERGRGNFPDRFSARQFPNYSSELNVNALLLGDSALYLCASSNSGTNTGELFFGEGSRLTVL.

This rearrangement joins TRBV10-1 to TRBJ2-3; 9 bases are shared with TRBD2. Germline trimming cut 4 bases from V and 4 bases from J; bases unmatched to any gene: 3. This CDR3 is 14 amino acids long. In germline, CDR1 is WNHNN, CDR2 SYGVQD (reference sequence). This CDR3 reads CASSVQREADTQYF. In nucleotides, the CDR3 is TGCGCCAGCAGTGTGCAGCGGGAGGCAGATACGCAGTATTTT.

This clone was found a few times. The chain joins TRBV13 to TRBJ2-7, with 9 nucleotides matching TRBD1. The V segment lost 4 bases and the J segment 3 bases; nucleotides outside the gene matches: 7. The CDR3 runs to 15 residues. The germline CDR1 and CDR2 sequences are PRHDT and FYEKMQ (reference sequence). Here the CDR3 DNA reads TGTGCCAGCAGCTCGTCGGACAGGGGACACTACGAGCAGTACTTC. It translates to CASSSSDRGHYEQYF.

This chain connects TRBV28 to TRBJ1-5; 8 bases agree with TRBD1. Per the germline V gene, CDR1 is MDHEN and CDR2 is SYDVKM. With 4 bases clipped from V and 2 bases from J, the junction kept 10 bases outside the gene matches. The CDR3 is made up of 17 amino acids. The CDR3 spells CASSYPLQGAGNQPQHF. The CDR3 bases are TGTGCCAGCAGTTACCCGCTTCAGGGGGCGGGCAATCAGCCCCAGCATTTT.